The 6 T cell receptor beta chains listed next were all sequenced from one sample in a study of regulatory T cells in long-lasting Graves disease (dated by TCRdb to the early 2020s). The time point label, as the study defines it: persistent/refractory GD, antithyroid drugs over 5 years with positive TRAb. For both TCR sequencing and RNA sequencing, RNA was extracted from PBMCs using TRIzol. Library preparation employed multiplex PCR. TCRdb shows the sequencer as Illumina HiSeq 4000. iRepertoire HTBI primers and Arm-PCR amplification of CDR3 regions were used to construct TCR beta libraries. The raw public data were reprocessed by TCRdb itself: fastp quality trimming at Q25, MiXCR clonotype calling, in-frame beta chains only. Rows are combined by CDR3 protein, so each entry shows the most common genes and DNA. For this sample there are about 470,000 distinct CDR3 sequences; around 21% appear just once. 6.5% to 10% of the sample is held by the ten biggest clonotypes.

The sample in question was peripheral blood mononuclear cells (PBMCs), obtained when the disease was refractory, from a patient treated with antithyroid drugs. The receptors derive from a female donor with Graves disease.

A few counts support this clonotype. The chain carries TRBV6-1 and TRBJ2-2; D is perhaps TRBD1 (6 bases). CDR1 and CDR2 (germline): MNHNS, SASEGT. The CDR3 covers 14 residues. Trimming cost V 5 bases and J 1 base, with 8 bases left between them. The CDR3 nucleotides are TGTGCCAGCAGTCACAGGGAGAACACCGGGGAGCTGTTTTTT. Translated, it gives CASSHRENTGELFF.

This clonotype was detected only a few times. The chain combines TRBV7-2 with TRBJ1-1, with D uncertain. Germline assignment: CDR1 SGHTA and CDR2 FQGNSA. Trimming took 5 bases from V and 6 from J, leaving 16 bases between them. CDR3 length: 14 residues. In nucleotides, the CDR3 is TGTGCCAGCAGCACGGACGGCCTTGACGCTGAAGCTTTCTTT. Encoded protein: CASSTDGLDAEAFF.

The genes are TRBV5-1 and TRBJ1-6; a weak D match, TRBD1 (6 bases). Germline assignment: CDR1 SGHRS and CDR2 YFSETQ. The CDR3 is 15 amino acids. Trimming took off 4 bases at V and 9 bases at J, with 17 bases between the two ends. CDR3: CASSRGDTGRSPLHF. The CDR3 DNA reads TGCGCCAGCAGCCGAGGGGACACGGGACGTTCACCCCTCCACTTT. Variable domain in full (rest from reference TRBV5-1 and TRBJ1-6): KAGVTQTPRYLIKTRGQQVTLSCSPISGHRSVSWYQQTPGQGLQFLFEYFSETQRNKGNFPGRFSGRQFSNSRSEMNVSTLELGDSALYLCASSRGDTGRSPLHFGNGTRLTVT.

In its sample, this clonotype was seen many times. The chain employs TRBV28 and TRBJ2-7, with no clear D. The CDR3 covers 15 residues. Germline V gene data show CDR1 as MDHEN and CDR2 as SYDVKM. V lost 3 bases to trimming and J lost 2 bases, with 14 bases between them. Written as DNA, the CDR3 is TGTGCCAGCAGTTTGTACGACACAGTTACCTACGAGCAGTACTTC. It encodes CASSLYDTVTYEQYF. Supplemented by reference TRBV28 and TRBJ2-7, the full variable domain reads DVKVTQSSRYLVKRTGEKVFLECVQDMDHENMFWYRQDPGLGLRLIYFSYDVKMKEKGDIPEGYSVSREKKERFSLILESASTNQTSMYLCASSLYDTVTYEQYFGPGTRLTVT.

Many counts were recorded for this clonotype. This chain uses TRBV20-1 with TRBJ2-7; D possibly corresponds to TRBD2 (6 bases). V lost 1 base to trimming and J lost 1 base, with 11 bases between them. Per germline, CDR1 DFQATT and CDR2 SNEGSKA (reference sequence). The CDR3 runs to 14 residues. CDR3 in amino acids: CSARGGGGSYEQYF. Here the CDR3 DNA reads TGCAGTGCTAGAGGTGGGGGAGGATCCTACGAGCAGTACTTC.

This clonotype was recorded many times. The rearrangement joins TRBV7-9 to TRBJ1-5; TRBD1 matches 8 bases. The CDR3 extends over 19 amino acids. The J segment lost 0 bases and the V segment lost 5 bases, leaving 15 bases of the junction unmatched. Germline V gives CDR1 SEHNR, CDR2 FQNEAQ (reference sequence). CDR3 DNA: TGTGCCAGCAGCACTTGGACAGGGACCGGGGGATATAGCAATCAGCCCCAGCATTTT. It specifies CASSTWTGTGGYSNQPQHF.